This T cell receptor beta chain is drawn from a study of persistence of HIV-infected CD4 T cells (dated by TCRdb to the early 2020s). The study in broad terms: The study isolated CMV- and HIV-1 Gag-responding CD4+ T cells from ART-treated individuals to examine antigen-driven clonal expansion of HIV-1-infected cells. TCRbeta sequencing assessed the clonality of all cells in each sorted population, while proviral sequencing assessed the clonality of infected cells. The median time the participants had spent on suppressive ART was around eight years. For the TCR cluster analysis across participants, 8 participants were included for CMV and over 5 participants for Gag. Peripheral blood samples of up to roughly 180 mL were taken at multiple time points, with the exception of two participants who underwent leukapheresis at a single time point.

The immunoSEQ hsTCRB assay version 4 in survey mode was used to sequence TCRbeta repertoires from genomic DNA. For TCRbeta sequencing, genomic DNA was diluted to about 10 ng/uL, with up to 1 ug used per sample. The paper's processing steps were these. TCRbeta data were analyzed in ImmunoSeq Analyzer 3.0, with diversity computed on productive nucleotide rearrangements. Using the Immunarch R package, the improved Chao index served to estimate lower-bound TCR diversity and the Gini coefficient served to estimate clonality. When different nucleotide rearrangements encoded the same CDR3beta amino acid sequence, each rearrangement was treated as a distinct clonotype. TCRbeta sequences significantly enriched in antigen-responding cells relative to anti-CD3/anti-CD28-activated cells were identified by differential abundance analysis. GLIPH2 clustered TCRs by predicted peptide-MHC specificity, both within individual participants and across merged participant data sets. TCRdb obtained this table from immuneACCESS and retained in-frame rearrangements with V and J assigned. These tables miss some clones; where compared with another copy, unresolved V genes account for less than half of the shortfall, and the remainder is unexplained. D and trimming were read from the DNA, whereas the V and J calls and clone size are those reported in that table. Across this sample there are 25,000 to 40,000 clones, with 80% to 90% seen only once. 18% of the sample is held by the ten biggest clonotypes.

This clone was picked up one time. Its antigen remains undetermined. No base qualities exist here, and no much larger clone lies one base off it. In the germline V gene, CDR1 corresponds to MNHEY and CDR2 to SVGAGI. From the cysteine through the phenylalanine, the CDR3 covers 16 amino acids. The kept DNA is CDR3 alone, 48 bases in frame from the first base. V is reduced by 0 bases and J by 7 bases, leaving a spacing of 18 bases between them. Paper-wide results and their limitations: Bulk TCR analyses could not be restricted to the rare CMV-responding cells that actually carried HIV-1 proviruses. Few individuals were included in the study, and only a limited range of antigens was tested. Significantly lower TCRbeta richness was observed in CMV- and Gag-responding cells than in anti-CD3/anti-CD28-responding cells, and higher oligoclonality was observed in CMV-responding cells than in CD3/CD28-stimulated and Gag-responding cells. A correlation was observed between TCR oligoclonality and proviral oligoclonality within the same sorted populations. Antigen-responding cells were enriched for degenerate expanded CDR3beta sequences, which suggests convergent selection of CD4+ responses to CMV and Gag.

The intended sense of this specimen's treatment or condition label: suppressive antiretroviral therapy. A pool of overlapping HIV-1 Gag 15-mer peptides was used at about 1 ug per peptide per mL for cell stimulation. Memory CD4+ T cells that did not respond, being CD40L-negative, CD69-negative and CD45RO-high, were sorted as memory populations depleted of antigen-responding cells. Participants were HIV-1-infected adults who started suppressive ART during chronic infection. Participants had undetectable plasma HIV-1 RNA below 50 copies/mL for at least 4 years. To be included, a participant needed positive CMV serology and a CD4+ T cell count above 400 cells/uL. Before stimulation, PBMCs were isolated using density centrifugation and then depleted of CD8+ T cells. Stimulation of CD8-depleted PBMCs was carried out for about 20 hours with anti-CD28/CD49d costimulation, CD40-blocking antibody and enfuvirtide, to prevent new infections. Cell sorting was performed on a Beckman Coulter MoFlo Legacy or XDP sorter, and dead cells were excluded with propidium iodide. The QIAamp DNA Mini Kit was used for genomic DNA extraction from samples above one million cells, and the Quick-DNA Microprep Kit was used otherwise.

This chain is built from TRBV6-5 and TRBJ2-5; matching of 5 bases hints at TRBD2 as the D gene. The receptor was derived from an adult woman with HIV who was CMV-seropositive. The material sequenced was CD4+ T cells sorted from PBMCs after roughly 18-hour stimulation, taken from a patient who received antiretroviral therapy. Per the publication, the cell subset or site label means: CD40L-CD69- CD45RO-high memory CD4 T cells not responding to Gag peptides. The CDR3 protein: CASSYSVALVGATQYF. The DNA reads as follows: TGTGCCAGCAGTTACTCGGTCGCACTAGTCGGAGCGACCCAGTACTTC.